The 14 T cell receptor beta chains given below trace back to one sample, sequenced in a study of T cell responses to AZD1222 COVID-19 vaccine. Some clones are missing from TCRdb's copy, which holds only in-frame ones; the method was immunoSEQ multiplex PCR. Here the sample spans around 99,000 clones, 70% to 90% being singletons. This specimen consisted of peripheral blood, obtained on day 0 of AZD1222 vaccination. These receptors originate from an adult in good health.

The gene calls are TRBV11-3 and TRBJ2-1; a possible D gene is TRBD2 (6 bases). There are 14 residues in the CDR3. CDR1 and CDR2 from the germline V gene are SGHNT and YENEEA. V lost 5 bases, J lost 10 bases, and 18 bases lay in between. The CDR3 DNA reads as TGTGCCAGCAGCCTTGGACTACCCGGTTCAGAGCAGTTCTTC. Translation: CASSLGLPGSEQFF.

V is TRBV29-1 and J is TRBJ2-3; D gene uncertain. The V gene lost 1 base and the J gene lost 0 bases, with 8 bases spanning the gap. The CDR3 is 14 residues long. Germline CDR1 SQVTM, CDR2 ANQGSEA. The CDR3 nucleotides read TGCAGCGTTGAAGGGCAGACTAGCACAGATACGCAGTATTTT. It encodes CSVEGQTSTDTQYF.

For the CDR3, the DNA is TGTGCCAGCGGGGGGACAGGGGGCTACAACACCATATATTTT. Its translation is CASGGTGGYNTIYF. The J gene is TRBJ1-3, the V gene TRBV27; 12 bases map to TRBD1. V shed 8 bases, J shed 7 bases, and the junction held 6 bases outside the gene matches. The CDR3 runs 14 residues. Germline V CDR1 and CDR2: MNHEY, SMNVEV (reference sequence).

J is TRBJ1-5 and V is TRBV16; D not resolved. V was clipped by 2 bases and J by 3 bases, with 5 bases between them. CDR1 is KGHSY and CDR2 is FQNENV in the germline V gene. This CDR3 spans 13 amino acids. The CDR3 region has the DNA TGTGCCAGCAGCCAACTCAACAATCAGCCCCAGCATTTT. It yields the protein CASSQLNNQPQHF. Using reference TRBV16 and TRBJ1-5 for the parts outside the CDR3, the full variable domain is GEEVAQTPKHLVRGEGQKAKLYCAPIKGHSYVFWYQQVLKNEFKFLISFQNENVFDETGMPKERFSAKCLPNSPCSLEIQATKLEDSAVYFCASSQLNNQPQHFGDGTRLSIL.

J is TRBJ2-2 and V is TRBV19; 10 bases line up with TRBD1. The CDR3 has 16 amino acids. Germline CDR1 is LNHDA and CDR2 is SQIVND (reference sequence). The ends lost 3 bases at V and 4 bases at J; junction bases unmatched: 5. CDR3 residues: CASSIRGQGITGELFF. The CDR3 DNA reads as TGTGCCAGTAGTATTCGGGGACAGGGGATCACCGGGGAGCTGTTTTTT.

This clone came up once. The chain couples TRBV6-6 to TRBJ2-1; D is unresolved. Trimming cost V 7 bases and J 6 bases, with 10 bases left between them. Per germline, CDR1 MNHNY and CDR2 SVGAGI (reference sequence). This CDR3 comprises 12 residues. The CDR3 nucleotides are TGTGCCAGCATGGGTAGGACCAATGAGCAGTTCTTC. Its protein is CASMGRTNEQFF.

The chain links TRBV6-4 to TRBJ1-1; 9 nucleotides agree with TRBD1. With 3 bases clipped from V and 2 bases from J, the junction kept 16 bases outside the gene matches. Germline V CDR1 and CDR2: MRHNA, SNTAGT. The CDR3 sequence is 19 residues long. CDR3 protein: CASSDKRGPQGAPNTEAFF. DNA for the CDR3: TGTGCCAGCAGTGATAAAAGGGGGCCACAGGGGGCTCCCAACACTGAAGCTTTCTTT.

This clone has only one observation. The rearrangement links TRBV4-2 to TRBJ2-1; possibly TRBD2 for D (5 bases). V was clipped by 4 bases and J by 7 bases, with 17 bases between them. This CDR3 has 15 residues. Germline lookup yields CDR1 LGHNA and CDR2 YNFKEQ. CDR3 protein: CASSPGGFSGNEQFF. In DNA form, the CDR3 reads TGTGCCAGCAGCCCCGGTGGTTTCTCGGGGAATGAGCAGTTCTTC.

The chain carries TRBV27 and TRBJ2-3; D may be TRBD1 or TRBD2 (5 bases each). The ends were cut back, 8 bases at V and 5 bases at J, with 17 bases in the middle. This CDR3 is 14 amino acids long. CDR1 MNHEY and CDR2 SMNVEV come from the germline V gene (reference sequence). The DNA for the CDR3 is TGTGCCAGCTCCCCCGGGACGAGGGGAGATACGCAGTATTTT. Its protein product is CASSPGTRGDTQYF.

The chain employs TRBV9 and TRBJ2-6; D is unclear. V gave up 6 bases and J gave up 0 bases, with 7 bases separating them. The CDR3 sequence is 14 residues long. Germline V gene sequence: CDR1 SGDLS, CDR2 YYNGEE. The CDR3 sequence is CASKRGSGANVLTF. The CDR3, as DNA: TGTGCCAGCAAACGAGGCTCTGGGGCCAACGTCCTGACTTTC. Complete variable domain (other parts from reference TRBV9 and TRBJ2-6): DSGVTQTPKHLITATGQRVTLRCSPRSGDLSVYWYQQSLDQGLQFLIQYYNGEERAKGNILERFSAQQFPDLHSELNLSSLELGDSALYFCASKRGSGANVLTFGAGSRLTVL.

CDR3 protein: CASSQALAGEFYEQYF. For the CDR3, the DNA is TGTGCCAGCAGCCAAGCCCTAGCGGGAGAGTTCTACGAGCAGTACTTC. The rearrangement joins TRBV3-1 (or the pseudogene TRBV3-2) to TRBJ2-7, with 10 bases identical to TRBD2. Germline CDR1 LGHDT, CDR2 YNNKEL (reference sequence). The J segment lost 3 bases and the V segment lost 1 base, leaving 6 bases of the junction unmatched. There are 16 residues in the CDR3.

The sample holds one count of this clone. The rearrangement uses TRBV5-1 and TRBJ2-5; 11 positions agree with TRBD2. Germline CDR1 reads SGHRS; CDR2 reads YFSETQ. The CDR3 sequence is 17 residues long. The junction had 5 bases not matched to a gene; V was cut back by 0 bases and J by 1 base. The CDR3, as DNA: TGCGCCAGCAGCTTGGCCCCCCTAGCGGGAGGCCAAGAGACCCAGTACTTC. Its protein is CASSLAPLAGGQETQYF.

The chain joins TRBV12-3 or TRBV12-4 to TRBJ1-5; unclear D gene. The V end was cut by 0 bases, the J end by 5 bases, with 5 bases between. CDR3 length equals 13 residues. For the CDR3, the DNA is TGTGCCAGCAGTTTAGCAGGGTATCAGCCCCAGCATTTT. Amino acids: CASSLAGYQPQHF.

This chain links TRBV4-2 with TRBJ2-2, with 8 bases that match TRBD2. Germline CDR1 is LGHNA and CDR2 is YNFKEQ. V gave up 0 bases and J gave up 1 base; unmatched junction bases: 4. The CDR3 sequence is 17 residues long. CDR3 nucleotides: TGTGCCAGCAGCCAAGAAGGCCTAGCGGGGAACACCGGGGAGCTGTTTTTT. Its protein product is CASSQEGLAGNTGELFF.